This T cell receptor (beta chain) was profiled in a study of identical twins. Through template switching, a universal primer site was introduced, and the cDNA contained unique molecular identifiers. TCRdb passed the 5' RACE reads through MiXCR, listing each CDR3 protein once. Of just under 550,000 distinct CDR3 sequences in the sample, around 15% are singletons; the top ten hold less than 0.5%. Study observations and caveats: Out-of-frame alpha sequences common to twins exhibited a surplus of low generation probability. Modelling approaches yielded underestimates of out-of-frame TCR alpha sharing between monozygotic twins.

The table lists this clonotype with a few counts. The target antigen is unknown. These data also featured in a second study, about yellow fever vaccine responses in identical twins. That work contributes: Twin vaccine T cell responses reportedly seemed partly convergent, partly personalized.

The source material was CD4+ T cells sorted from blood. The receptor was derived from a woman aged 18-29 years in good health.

CDR3 protein: CASSLRGGGGETQYF. CDR3 in DNA: TGCGCCAGCAGCCTACGTGGAGGAGGGGGAGAGACCCAGTACTTC. The rearrangement joins TRBV5-1 to TRBJ2-5, with D perhaps being TRBD1 or TRBD2 (6 bases each). This CDR3 region has 15 residues. From germline, CDR1 is SGHRS and CDR2 YFSETQ. The V and J ends lost 4 bases and 4 bases respectively, with 17 bases between them.